Sequencing of this T cell receptor (beta chain) was carried out in a study of blood T cell repertoires in COVID-19. Those enrolled, adults aged about 18 to 95 years, came from roughly 22 US areas. Assignments of participants to cohorts depended upon their own reported clinical history. Symptom resolution, clearance, or two negative PCRs marked the recovered donors of Cohort 3. Original data processing: By means of reference gene primer amplification, nucleated cell counts were estimated. Libraries were prepared by immunoSEQ multiplex PCR; TCRdb keeps only in-frame clonotypes and omits some of them. For V, J and clone size, that table is used; D and trimming come from the DNA. The sample has 150,000 or so clones, approximately 80% seen once. Germline-derived CDR1 and CDR2 are LGHNA and YNFKEQ. The trim removed 4 bases at V and 8 bases at J, leaving 22 bases unmatched. This CDR3 is 20 amino acids long.

The rearrangement uses TRBV4-2 and TRBJ2-3, with TRBD2 identical over 12 bases. The sequence was collected from a man in his forties or fifties who had recovered from COVID-19. The sample consisted of PBMCs or T cells enriched from blood (not recorded which). The CDR3 region is CASSPERLGLAGGPAVTQYF. CDR3 in DNA: TGTGCCAGCAGCCCCGAACGACTAGGGCTAGCGGGGGGGCCGGCGGTTACGCAGTATTTT.